The entry below describes one T cell receptor (beta chain). This clone may be a read error of a much larger clone one base away. This CDR3 fails to terminate in the conserved phenylalanine or tryptophan, so it likely reflects a read error. The sample is drawn from a study of molecular identifiers for immune sequencing clone quantification. Libraries of bulk TCR were made by previously described methods (with listed TCR primers). TCRdb reprocessed the PCR reads via MiXCR and lists one record per CDR3 protein. The sample lists 600,000 to 650,000 distinct CDR3 sequences; 15% to 20% were seen once. The CDR3 sequence is 13 residues long. The germline CDR1 and CDR2 sequences are MNHEY and SVGAGI. V lost 5 bases and J 2 bases, leaving 10 bases between the germline ends.

J is TRBJ2-7 and V is TRBV6-5, with D possibly matching TRBD2 (6 bases). Material: naive CD8+ T cells from blood, with Jurkat cell RNA spiked in. Subset in this sample: FACS-sorted CD8+CD4-CCR7+CD45RA+ naive T cells. This clonotype was sampled from a human donor in good health. Some libraries in this study had Jurkat cell RNA spiked in. The CDR3 is CASSGGLTYEQYS. In DNA, the CDR3 is TGTGCCAGCAGTGGGGGACTTACCTACGAGCAGTACTCC.